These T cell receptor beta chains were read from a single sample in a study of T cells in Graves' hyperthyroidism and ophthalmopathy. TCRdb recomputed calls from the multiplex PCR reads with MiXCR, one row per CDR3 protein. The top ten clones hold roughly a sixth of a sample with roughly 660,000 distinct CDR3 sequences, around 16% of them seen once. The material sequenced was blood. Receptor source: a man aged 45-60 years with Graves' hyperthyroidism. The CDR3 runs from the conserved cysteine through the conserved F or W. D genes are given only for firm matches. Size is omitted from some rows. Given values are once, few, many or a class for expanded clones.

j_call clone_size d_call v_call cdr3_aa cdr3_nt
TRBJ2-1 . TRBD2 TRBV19 CASSNSGAYNEQFF TGTGCCAGTAGTAATAGCGGGGCCTACAATGAGCAGTTCTTC
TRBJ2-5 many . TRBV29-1 CSVEIEETQYF TGCAGCGTTGAAATCGAAGAGACCCAGTACTTC
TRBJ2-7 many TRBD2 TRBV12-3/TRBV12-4 CASSLSGRDAYEQYF TGTGCCAGCAGCCTTAGCGGGAGAGACGCCTACGAGCAGTACTTC
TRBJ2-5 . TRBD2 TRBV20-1 CSARDPAGGRQETQYF TGCAGTGCTAGAGACCCCGCGGGAGGGAGGCAAGAGACCCAGTACTTC
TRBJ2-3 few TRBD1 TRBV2 CASRRDRSTDTQYF TGTGCCAGCCGTCGGGACAGGAGTACAGATACGCAGTATTTT
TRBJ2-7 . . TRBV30 CAWYIPGRSYEQYF TGTGCCTGGTATATCCCGGGACGGTCCTACGAGCAGTACTTC
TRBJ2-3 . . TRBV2 CASSGASGTDTQYF TGTGCCAGCAGTGGGGCGTCAGGGACAGATACGCAGTATTTT
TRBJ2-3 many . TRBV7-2 CASRGEDGTDTQYF TGTGCCAGCAGGGGAGAGGATGGCACAGATACGCAGTATTTT
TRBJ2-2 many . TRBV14 CASRSQDTGELFF TGTGCCAGCAGGAGCCAGGATACCGGGGAGCTGTTTTTT
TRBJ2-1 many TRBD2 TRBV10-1 CASSGGLAGGKVKENEQFF TGCGCCAGCAGTGGGGGACTAGCGGGAGGGAAGGTAAAAGAAAATGAGCAGTTCTTC
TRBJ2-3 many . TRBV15 CATSRDRGSTDTQYF TGTGCCACCAGCAGAGATAGGGGCAGCACAGATACGCAGTATTTT
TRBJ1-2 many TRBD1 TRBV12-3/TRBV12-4 CASSFSGTGGRGYTF TGTGCCAGCAGTTTCTCCGGGACAGGGGGGCGGGGCTACACCTTC
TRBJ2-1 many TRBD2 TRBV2 CASRSGLADSYNEQFF TGTGCCAGCAGGTCTGGACTAGCGGACTCCTACAATGAGCAGTTCTTC
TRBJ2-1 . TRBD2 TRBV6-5 CASSYPAGDARRSEQFF TGTGCCAGCAGTTACCCCGCGGGAGATGCCCGACGCAGTGAGCAGTTCTTC
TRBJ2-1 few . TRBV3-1 CASSQEGLLTSSYNEQFF TGTGCCAGCAGCCAAGAAGGCCTACTAACCAGCTCCTACAATGAGCAGTTCTTC
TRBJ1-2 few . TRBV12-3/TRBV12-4 CASSFERNTLYGYTF TGTGCCAGCAGTTTTGAGAGGAATACCCTCTATGGCTACACCTTC
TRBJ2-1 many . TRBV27 CASISGGNSYNEQFF TGTGCCAGCATCTCGGGCGGAAACTCCTACAATGAGCAGTTCTTC
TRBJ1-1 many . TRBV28 CASRQIQGRDTEAFF TGTGCCAGCAGGCAAATACAGGGTAGGGACACTGAAGCTTTCTTT
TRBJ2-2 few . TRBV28 CASRSRANTGELFF TGTGCCAGCAGATCCAGGGCTAACACCGGGGAGCTGTTTTTT
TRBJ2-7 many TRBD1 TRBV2 CASRGTGVGEQYF TGTGCCAGCAGAGGGACAGGGGTTGGCGAGCAGTACTTC
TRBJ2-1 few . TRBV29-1 CSGDGHSDEQFF TGCAGCGGAGACGGCCACTCGGATGAGCAGTTCTTC
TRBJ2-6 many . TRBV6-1 CASSRSGASSGANVLTF TGTGCCAGCAGTCGGTCGGGCGCCAGCTCTGGGGCCAACGTCCTGACTTTC
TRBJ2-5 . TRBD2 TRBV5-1 CASSLELAGEETQYF TGTGCCAGCAGCTTAGAACTAGCGGGAGAAGAGACCCAGTACTTC
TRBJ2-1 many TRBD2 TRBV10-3 CAISVTSGDTYNEQFF TGTGCCATCAGTGTTACTAGCGGGGATACCTACAATGAGCAGTTCTTC
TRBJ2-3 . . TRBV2 CASRRHFTDTQYF TGTGCCAGCCGGCGACACTTCACAGATACGCAGTATTTT
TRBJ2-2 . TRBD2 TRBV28 CASSPNLGAGEGQRGELFF TGTGCCAGCAGCCCGAACCTTGGAGCGGGAGAGGGTCAACGAGGGGAGCTGTTTTTT
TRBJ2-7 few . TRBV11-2 CASSLPFPYEQYF TGTGCCAGCAGCCTTCCCTTCCCCTACGAGCAGTACTTC
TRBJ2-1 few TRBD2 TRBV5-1 CASSSQLPYLAGVYNEQFF TGCGCCAGCAGCTCTCAACTACCGTACTTAGCGGGAGTCTACAATGAGCAGTTCTTC
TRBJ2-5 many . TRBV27 CASSPRRGETQYF TGTGCCAGCAGTCCCCGAAGGGGCGAGACCCAGTACTTC
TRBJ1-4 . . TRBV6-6 CASSYSMGQNEKLFF TGTGCCAGCAGTTACTCGATGGGACAAAATGAAAAACTGTTTTTT
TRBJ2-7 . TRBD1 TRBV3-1 CASSQGLQGAREQYF TGTGCCAGCAGCCAAGGTCTTCAGGGGGCGCGCGAGCAGTACTTC
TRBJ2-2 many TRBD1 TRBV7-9 CASSAKTGFDTGELFF TGTGCCAGCAGCGCGAAGACAGGGTTTGACACCGGGGAGCTGTTTTTT
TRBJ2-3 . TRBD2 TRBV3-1 CASSQALTSGSTDTQYF TGTGCCAGCAGCCAAGCTCTAACTAGCGGGAGCACAGATACGCAGTATTTT
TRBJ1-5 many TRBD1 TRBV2 CASRLGQGYQPQHF TGTGCCAGCAGGCTGGGACAGGGGTATCAGCCCCAGCATTTT
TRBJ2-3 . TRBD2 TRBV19 CASRPLAISTDTQYF TGTGCCAGTAGACCACTAGCGATAAGCACAGATACGCAGTATTTT
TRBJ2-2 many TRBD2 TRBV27 CASSFQTSGTATGELFF TGTGCCAGCAGTTTCCAGACTAGCGGGACTGCCACCGGGGAGCTGTTTTTT
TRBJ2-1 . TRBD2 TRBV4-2 CASSHRLAGGPWEQFF TGTGCCAGCAGCCACCGACTAGCGGGAGGGCCTTGGGAGCAGTTCTTC
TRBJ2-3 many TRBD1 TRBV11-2 CASSLFPGQGTDTQYF TGTGCCAGCAGCTTATTCCCGGGACAGGGCACAGATACGCAGTATTTT
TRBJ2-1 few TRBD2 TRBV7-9 CASSFGLAGEGEQFF TGTGCCAGCAGCTTCGGACTAGCGGGAGAGGGGGAGCAGTTCTTC
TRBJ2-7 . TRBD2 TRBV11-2 CASSLGGAGENEQYF TGTGCCAGCAGCTTAGGTGGAGCGGGAGAAAACGAGCAGTACTTC
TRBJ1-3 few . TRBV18 CASSPRVSGSGNTIYF TGTGCCAGCTCACCACGAGTGAGCGGCTCTGGAAACACCATATATTTT
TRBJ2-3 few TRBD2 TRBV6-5 CASSYRGSGSVDTQYF TGTGCCAGCAGTTACCGGGGTAGCGGGAGTGTGGATACGCAGTATTTT
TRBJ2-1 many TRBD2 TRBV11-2 CASSTAGVYNEQFF TGTGCCAGCAGCACAGCGGGAGTTTATAATGAGCAGTTCTTC
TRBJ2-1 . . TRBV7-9 CASSRDPSEQFF TGTGCCAGCAGCAGGGACCCTAGTGAGCAGTTCTTC
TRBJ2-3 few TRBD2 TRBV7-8 CASSPRTGGDTQYF TGTGCCAGCAGCCCAAGAACGGGAGGCGATACGCAGTATTTT
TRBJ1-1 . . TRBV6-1 CASRIIHLNTEAFF TGTGCCAGCAGGATAATCCACCTGAACACTGAAGCTTTCTTT
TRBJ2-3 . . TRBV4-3 CASSQDHQLTDTQYF TGCGCCAGCAGCCAAGATCACCAGCTTACCGATACGCAGTATTTT
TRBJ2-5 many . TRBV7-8 CASSDKEADQETQYF TGTGCCAGCAGTGACAAAGAGGCAGATCAAGAGACCCAGTACTTC
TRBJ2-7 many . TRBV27 CASSPGWGAYEQYF TGTGCCAGCAGTCCCGGATGGGGGGCCTACGAGCAGTACTTC
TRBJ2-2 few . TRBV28 CASRTQGQRGELFF TGTGCCAGCAGGACCCAGGGGCAGCGCGGGGAGCTGTTTTTT
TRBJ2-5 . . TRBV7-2 CASSPRGGAGETQYF TGTGCCAGCAGCCCCCGAGGGGGGGCGGGGGAGACCCAGTACTTC
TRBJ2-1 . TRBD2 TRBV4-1 CASSQALAGFYNEQFF TGCGCCAGCAGCCAAGCACTAGCGGGATTCTACAATGAGCAGTTCTTC
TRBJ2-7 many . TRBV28 CASSSTRVEQYF TGTGCCAGCAGCTCGACTAGGGTCGAGCAGTACTTC